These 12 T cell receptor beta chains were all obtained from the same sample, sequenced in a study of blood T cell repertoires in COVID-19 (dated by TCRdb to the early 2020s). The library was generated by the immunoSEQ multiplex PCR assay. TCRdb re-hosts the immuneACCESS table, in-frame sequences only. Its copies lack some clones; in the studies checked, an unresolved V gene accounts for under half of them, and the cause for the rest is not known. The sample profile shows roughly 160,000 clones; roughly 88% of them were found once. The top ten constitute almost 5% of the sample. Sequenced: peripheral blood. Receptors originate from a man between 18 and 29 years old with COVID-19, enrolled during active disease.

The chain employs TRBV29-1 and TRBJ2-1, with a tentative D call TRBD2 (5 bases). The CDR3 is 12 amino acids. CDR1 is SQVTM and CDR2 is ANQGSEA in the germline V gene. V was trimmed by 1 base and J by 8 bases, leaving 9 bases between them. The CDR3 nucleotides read TGCAGCGTTGAAGTATCCGGGGATGAGCAGTTCTTC. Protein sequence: CSVEVSGDEQFF.

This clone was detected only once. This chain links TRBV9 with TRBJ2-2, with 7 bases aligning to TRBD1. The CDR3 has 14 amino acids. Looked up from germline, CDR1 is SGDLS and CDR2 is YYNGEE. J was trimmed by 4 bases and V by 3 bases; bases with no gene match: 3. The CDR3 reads CASSGWTGTGELFF. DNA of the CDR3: TGTGCCAGCAGCGGATGGACAGGCACCGGGGAGCTGTTTTTT. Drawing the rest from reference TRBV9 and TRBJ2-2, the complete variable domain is DSGVTQTPKHLITATGQRVTLRCSPRSGDLSVYWYQQSLDQGLQFLIQYYNGEERAKGNILERFSAQQFPDLHSELNLSSLELGDSALYFCASSGWTGTGELFFGEGSRLTVL.

CDR3 residues: CASSPSLAGVKNIQYF. CDR3 nucleotides: TGTGCCAGCAGCCCTTCCCTTGCGGGAGTAAAAAACATTCAGTACTTC. The chain employs TRBV27 and TRBJ2-4; 7 nucleotides agree with TRBD2. The V and J ends lost 6 bases and 4 bases, in that order; junction bases with no gene match: 12. This CDR3 is built from 16 residues. In germline, CDR1 is MNHEY, CDR2 SMNVEV (reference sequence).

The CDR3 bases are TGTGCCAGCAGTGAGCCCCTAGCGGGAGTGGTCACCGGGGAGCTGTTTTTT. This gives the protein CASSEPLAGVVTGELFF. This sequence joins TRBV25-1 and TRBJ2-2; the match to TRBD2 covers 10 bases. This CDR3 has 17 amino acids. Germline CDR1 MGHDK, CDR2 SYGVNS. J gave up 4 bases and V 3 bases, and 8 bases lay outside the gene matches.

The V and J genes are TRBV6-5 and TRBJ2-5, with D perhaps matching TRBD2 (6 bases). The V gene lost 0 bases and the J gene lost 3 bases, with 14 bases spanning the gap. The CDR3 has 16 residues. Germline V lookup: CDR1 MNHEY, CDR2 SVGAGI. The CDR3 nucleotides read TGTGCCAGCAGTTACTCTCAAAGACAGCGGGAAGAGACCCAGTACTTC. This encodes CASSYSQRQREETQYF.

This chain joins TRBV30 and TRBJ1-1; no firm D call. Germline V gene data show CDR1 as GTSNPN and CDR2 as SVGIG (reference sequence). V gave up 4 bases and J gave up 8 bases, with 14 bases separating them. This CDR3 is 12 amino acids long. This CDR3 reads CAWIGVAEEAFF. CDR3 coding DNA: TGTGCCTGGATCGGAGTTGCCGAGGAAGCTTTCTTT.

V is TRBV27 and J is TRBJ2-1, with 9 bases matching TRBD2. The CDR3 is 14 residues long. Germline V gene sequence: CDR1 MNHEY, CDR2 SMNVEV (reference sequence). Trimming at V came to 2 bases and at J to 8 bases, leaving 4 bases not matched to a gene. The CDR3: CASSLAGGPDEQFF. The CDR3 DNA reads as TGTGCCAGCAGTTTAGCGGGAGGGCCGGATGAGCAGTTCTTC.

The CDR3 sequence: CASSLAGQGYEQYF. DNA of the CDR3: TGCGCCAGCAGCTTGGCTGGGCAGGGCTACGAGCAGTACTTC. The J gene is TRBJ2-7, the V gene TRBV5-1; the D gene is possibly TRBD1 (5 bases). Germline assignment: CDR1 SGHRS and CDR2 YFSETQ. The V gene lost 0 bases and the J gene lost 3 bases, with 10 bases spanning the gap. CDR3 length: 14 residues.

This CDR3 reads CASSIAQGLRAQFF. In nucleotides, the CDR3 is TGTGCCAGTAGTATCGCCCAGGGGTTACGTGCTCAGTTCTTC. The chain is built from TRBV19 and TRBJ2-1, with D possibly matching TRBD1 (6 bases). CDR1 and CDR2 from the germline V gene are LNHDA and SQIVND (reference sequence). V was clipped by 3 bases and J by 13 bases, with 19 bases between them. There are 14 residues in the CDR3.

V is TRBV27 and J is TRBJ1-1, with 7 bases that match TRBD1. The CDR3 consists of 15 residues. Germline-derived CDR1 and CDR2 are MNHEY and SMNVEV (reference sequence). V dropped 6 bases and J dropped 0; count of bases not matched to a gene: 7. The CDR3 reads CASRMPGQLNTEAFF. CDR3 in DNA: TGTGCCAGCAGGATGCCGGGACAGCTGAACACTGAAGCTTTCTTT.

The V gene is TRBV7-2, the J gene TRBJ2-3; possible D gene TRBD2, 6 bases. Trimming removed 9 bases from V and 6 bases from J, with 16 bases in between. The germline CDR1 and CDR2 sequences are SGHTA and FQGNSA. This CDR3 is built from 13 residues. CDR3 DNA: TGTGCCAGTCGGGAGCCTAGTCCCGATACGCAGTATTTT. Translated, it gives CASREPSPDTQYF.

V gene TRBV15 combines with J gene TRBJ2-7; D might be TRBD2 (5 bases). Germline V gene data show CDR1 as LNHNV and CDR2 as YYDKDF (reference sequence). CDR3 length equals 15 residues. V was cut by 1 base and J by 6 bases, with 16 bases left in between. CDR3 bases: TGTGCCACCAGCAGAGTTACAGACACCAGCGGCGAGCAGTACTTC. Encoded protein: CATSRVTDTSGEQYF.